This entry features one T cell receptor (beta chain) sequence. What it recognizes is unknown. Only in-frame clones appear in the TCRdb table, and some are missing; sequencing was by immunoSEQ multiplex PCR. In the table there are around 99,000 clones, roughly nine tenths of which are singletons. CDR3 length: 14 residues. CDR1 is SGHNT and CDR2 is YYREEE in the germline V gene (reference sequence). The V and J ends lost 2 bases and 5 bases respectively, with 11 bases between them. The sample comes from a study of T cell responses to AZD1222 COVID-19 vaccine. Study findings and constraints: The study sampled repertoires only after the peak T cell response. Spike-specific TCR breadth and depth rose after two AZD1222 doses. Unmutated variant regions are reportedly targeted by nearly half of spike-specific TCRs.

The chain carries TRBV5-4 and TRBJ1-5; D gene uncertain. This TCR was sampled from an adult who received the AZD1222 COVID-19 vaccine. Sample: peripheral blood, taken 28 days after the second AZD1222 dose. As DNA, the CDR3 is TGTGCCAGCAGCTTACAAGGGCGCGATCAGCCCCAGCATTTT. This codes for CASSLQGRDQPQHF.